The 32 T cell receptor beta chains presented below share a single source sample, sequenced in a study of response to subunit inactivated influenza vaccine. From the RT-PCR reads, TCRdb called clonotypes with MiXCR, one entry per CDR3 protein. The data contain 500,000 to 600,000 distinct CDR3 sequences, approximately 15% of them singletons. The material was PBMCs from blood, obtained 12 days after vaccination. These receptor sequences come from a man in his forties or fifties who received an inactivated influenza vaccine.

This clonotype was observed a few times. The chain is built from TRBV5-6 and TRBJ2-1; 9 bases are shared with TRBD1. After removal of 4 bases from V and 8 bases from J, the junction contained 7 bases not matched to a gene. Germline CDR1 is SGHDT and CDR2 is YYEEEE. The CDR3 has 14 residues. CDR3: CASSGVDRGHEQFF. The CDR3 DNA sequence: TGTGCCAGCAGCGGGGTGGACAGGGGCCATGAGCAGTTCTTC. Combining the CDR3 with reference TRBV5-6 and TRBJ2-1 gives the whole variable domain DAGVTQSPTHLIKTRGQQVTLRCSPKSGHDTVSWYQQALGQGPQFIFQYYEEEERQRGNFPDRFSGHQFPNYSSELNVNALLLGDSALYLCASSGVDRGHEQFFGPGTRLTVL.

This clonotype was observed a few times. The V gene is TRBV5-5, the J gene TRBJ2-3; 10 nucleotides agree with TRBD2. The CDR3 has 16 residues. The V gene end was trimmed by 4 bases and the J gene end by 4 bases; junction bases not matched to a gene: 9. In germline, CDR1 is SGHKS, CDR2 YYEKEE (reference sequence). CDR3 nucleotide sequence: TGTGCCAGCAGCGCCAGCGGGGGGGGCGCGGCAGATACGCAGTATTTT. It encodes CASSASGGGAADTQYF.

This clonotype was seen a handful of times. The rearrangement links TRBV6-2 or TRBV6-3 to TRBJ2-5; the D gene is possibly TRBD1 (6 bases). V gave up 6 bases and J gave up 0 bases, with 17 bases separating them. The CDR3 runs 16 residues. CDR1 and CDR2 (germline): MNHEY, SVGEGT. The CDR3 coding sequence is TGTGCCAGCAGGGGTCTCGGGACACAGTACCAAGAGACCCAGTACTTC. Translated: CASRGLGTQYQETQYF.

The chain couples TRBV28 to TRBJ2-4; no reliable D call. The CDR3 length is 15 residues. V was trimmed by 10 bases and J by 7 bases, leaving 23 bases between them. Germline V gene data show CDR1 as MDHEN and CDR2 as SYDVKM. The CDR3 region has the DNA TGTGCCACCAGAATTGGTTTGACCGCGTTGAACATTCAGTACTTC. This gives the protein CATRIGLTALNIQYF.

CDR3 region: CASSSVGVNGGELFF. CDR3 DNA sequence: TGTGCCAGCAGTTCCGTCGGGGTTAACGGCGGGGAGCTGTTTTTT. This chain joins TRBV27 and TRBJ2-2; a possible D gene is TRBD2 (5 bases). The CDR3 contains 15 residues. Germline CDR1 MNHEY, CDR2 SMNVEV (reference sequence). V lost 4 bases, J lost 7 bases, and 16 bases lay in between.

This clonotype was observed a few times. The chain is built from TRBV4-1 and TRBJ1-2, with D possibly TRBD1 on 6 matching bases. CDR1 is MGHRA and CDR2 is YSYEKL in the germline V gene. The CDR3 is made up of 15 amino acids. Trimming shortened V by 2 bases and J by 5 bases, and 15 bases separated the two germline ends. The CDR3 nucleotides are TGCGCCAGCAGCCAACTCCACGGACAGTCTTATGGCTACACCTTC. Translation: CASSQLHGQSYGYTF.

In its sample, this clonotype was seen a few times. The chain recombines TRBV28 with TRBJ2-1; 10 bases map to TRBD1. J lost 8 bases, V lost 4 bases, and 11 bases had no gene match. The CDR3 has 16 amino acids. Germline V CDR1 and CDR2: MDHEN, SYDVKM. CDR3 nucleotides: TGTGCCAGCAGTTCATACGCGGGACAGGGGATGCATGAGCAGTTCTTC. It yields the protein CASSSYAGQGMHEQFF.

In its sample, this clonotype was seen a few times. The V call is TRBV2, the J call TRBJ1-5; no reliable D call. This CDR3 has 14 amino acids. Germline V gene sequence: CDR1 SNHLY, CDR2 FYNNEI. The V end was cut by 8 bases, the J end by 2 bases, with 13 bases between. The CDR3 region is CASSGPWGNQPQHF. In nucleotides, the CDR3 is TGTGCCAGCTCAGGTCCATGGGGCAATCAGCCCCAGCATTTT.

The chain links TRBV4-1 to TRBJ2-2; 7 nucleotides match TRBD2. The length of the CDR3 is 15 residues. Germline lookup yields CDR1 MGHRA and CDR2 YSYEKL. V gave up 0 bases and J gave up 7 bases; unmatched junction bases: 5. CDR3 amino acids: CASSQDLLAVGELFF. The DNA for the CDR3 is TGCGCCAGCAGCCAAGATCTCCTAGCGGTCGGGGAGCTGTTTTTT.

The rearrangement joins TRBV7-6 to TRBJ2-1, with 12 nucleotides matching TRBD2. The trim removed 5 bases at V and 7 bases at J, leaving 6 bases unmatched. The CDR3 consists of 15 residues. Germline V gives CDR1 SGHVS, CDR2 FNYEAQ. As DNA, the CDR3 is TGTGCCAGCAGCCCTAGCGGGAGGGCCTCTAATGAGCAGTTCTTC. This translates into CASSPSGRASNEQFF.

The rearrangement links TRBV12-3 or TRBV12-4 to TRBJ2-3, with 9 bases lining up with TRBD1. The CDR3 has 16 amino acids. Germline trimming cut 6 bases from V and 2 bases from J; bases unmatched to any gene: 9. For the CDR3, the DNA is TGTGCCAGCAGGGGGACAGGGCAAAGGGTCACAGATACGCAGTATTTT. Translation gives CASRGTGQRVTDTQYF.

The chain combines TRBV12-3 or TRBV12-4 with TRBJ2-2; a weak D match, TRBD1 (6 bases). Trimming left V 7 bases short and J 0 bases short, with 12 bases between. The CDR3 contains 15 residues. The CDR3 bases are TGTGCCAGCACATTAGGGGGTCCGAACACCGGGGAGCTGTTTTTT. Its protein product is CASTLGGPNTGELFF.

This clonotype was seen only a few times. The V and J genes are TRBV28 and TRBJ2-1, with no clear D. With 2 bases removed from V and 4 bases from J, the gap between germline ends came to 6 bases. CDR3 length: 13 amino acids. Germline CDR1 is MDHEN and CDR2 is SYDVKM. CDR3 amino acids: CASSLISYNEQFF. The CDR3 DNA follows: TGTGCCAGCAGTTTAATTTCGTACAATGAGCAGTTCTTC.

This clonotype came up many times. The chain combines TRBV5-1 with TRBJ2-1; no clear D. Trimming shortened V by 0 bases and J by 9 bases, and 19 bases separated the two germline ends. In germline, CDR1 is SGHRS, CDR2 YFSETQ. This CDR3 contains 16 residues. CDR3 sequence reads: CASSLGFGLSVGEQFF. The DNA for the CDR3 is TGCGCCAGCAGCTTGGGATTCGGCCTATCGGTCGGTGAGCAGTTCTTC.

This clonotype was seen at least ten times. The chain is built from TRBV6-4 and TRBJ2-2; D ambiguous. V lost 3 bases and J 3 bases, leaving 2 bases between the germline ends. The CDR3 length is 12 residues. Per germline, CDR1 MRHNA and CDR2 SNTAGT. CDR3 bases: TGTGCCAGCAGTGAGGACACCGGGGAGCTGTTTTTT. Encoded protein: CASSEDTGELFF.

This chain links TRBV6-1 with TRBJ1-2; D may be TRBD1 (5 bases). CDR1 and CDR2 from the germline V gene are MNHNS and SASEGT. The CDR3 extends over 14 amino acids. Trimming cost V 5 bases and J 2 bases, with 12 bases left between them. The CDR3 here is CASSKDRQNYGYTF. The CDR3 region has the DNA TGTGCCAGCAGTAAAGACAGACAAAACTATGGCTACACCTTC.

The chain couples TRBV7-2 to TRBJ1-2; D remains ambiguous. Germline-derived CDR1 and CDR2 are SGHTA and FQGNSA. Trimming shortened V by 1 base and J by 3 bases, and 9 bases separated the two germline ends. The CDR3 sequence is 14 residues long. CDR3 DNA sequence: TGTGCCAGCAGCTTAGGGGGATCCCACTATGGCTACACCTTC. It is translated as CASSLGGSHYGYTF.

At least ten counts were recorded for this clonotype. DNA for the CDR3: TGTGCCAGCAGTTCTACGGGAGGGCCGGGTGAGCAGTTCTTC. This codes for CASSSTGGPGEQFF. V usage is TRBV27 and J usage is TRBJ2-1; 8 bases map to TRBD2. The CDR3 is 14 amino acids. Germline lookup yields CDR1 MNHEY and CDR2 SMNVEV (reference sequence). V lost 4 bases and J lost 9; bases outside the gene matches: 8.

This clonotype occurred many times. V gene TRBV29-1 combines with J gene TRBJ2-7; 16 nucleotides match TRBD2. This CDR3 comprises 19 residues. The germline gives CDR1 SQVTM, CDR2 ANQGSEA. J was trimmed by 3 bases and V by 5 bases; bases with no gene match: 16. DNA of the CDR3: TGCAGCGTTCGACAGGGGCCTCCGGGACTAGCGGGGGGGAACTACGAGCAGTACTTC. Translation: CSVRQGPPGLAGGNYEQYF.

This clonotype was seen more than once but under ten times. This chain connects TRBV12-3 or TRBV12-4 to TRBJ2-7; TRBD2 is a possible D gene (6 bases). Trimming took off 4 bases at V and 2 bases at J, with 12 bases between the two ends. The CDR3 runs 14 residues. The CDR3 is CASSSAAGTYEQYF. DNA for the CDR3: TGTGCCAGCAGTTCGGCAGCGGGCACCTACGAGCAGTACTTC.

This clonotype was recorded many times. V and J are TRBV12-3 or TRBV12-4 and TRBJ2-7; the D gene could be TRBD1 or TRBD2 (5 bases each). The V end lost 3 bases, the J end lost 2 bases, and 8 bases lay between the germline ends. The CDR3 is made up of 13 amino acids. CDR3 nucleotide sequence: TGTGCCAGCAGTTTTGGGGGTCCCTACGAGCAGTACTTC. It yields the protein CASSFGGPYEQYF.

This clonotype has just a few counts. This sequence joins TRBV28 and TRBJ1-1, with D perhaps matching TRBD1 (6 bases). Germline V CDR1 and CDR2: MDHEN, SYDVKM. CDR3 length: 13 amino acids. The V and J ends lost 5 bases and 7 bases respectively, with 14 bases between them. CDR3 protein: CASSNPQGSEAFF. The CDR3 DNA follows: TGTGCCAGCAGTAATCCACAGGGAAGTGAAGCTTTCTTT.

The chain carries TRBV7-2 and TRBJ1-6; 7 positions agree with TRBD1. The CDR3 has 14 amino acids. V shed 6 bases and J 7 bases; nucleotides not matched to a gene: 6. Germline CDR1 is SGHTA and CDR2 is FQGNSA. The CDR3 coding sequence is TGTGCCAGCAGGCCGGGACAGTTAAATTCACCCCTCCACTTT. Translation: CASRPGQLNSPLHF.

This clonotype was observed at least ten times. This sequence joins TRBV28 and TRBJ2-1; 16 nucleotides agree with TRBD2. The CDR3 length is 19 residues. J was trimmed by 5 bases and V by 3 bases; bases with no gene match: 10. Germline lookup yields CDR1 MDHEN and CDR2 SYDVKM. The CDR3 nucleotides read TGTGCCAGCAGTTTCCCCGGGACTAGCGGGAGGGCCTATGACAATGAGCAGTTCTTC. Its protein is CASSFPGTSGRAYDNEQFF.

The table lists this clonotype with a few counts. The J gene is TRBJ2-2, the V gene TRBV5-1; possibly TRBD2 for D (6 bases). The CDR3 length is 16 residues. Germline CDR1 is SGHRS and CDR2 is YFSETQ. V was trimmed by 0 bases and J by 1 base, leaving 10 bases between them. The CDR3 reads CASSLAGGMNTGELFF. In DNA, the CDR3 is TGCGCCAGCAGCTTGGCTGGCGGGATGAACACCGGGGAGCTGTTTTTT.

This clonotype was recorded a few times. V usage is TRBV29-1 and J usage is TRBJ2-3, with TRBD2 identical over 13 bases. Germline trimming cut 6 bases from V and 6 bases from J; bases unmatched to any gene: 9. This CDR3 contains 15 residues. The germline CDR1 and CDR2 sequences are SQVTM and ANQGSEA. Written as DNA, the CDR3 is TGCAGCGTCTCCGGACTAGCGGGAGTTGTGGATACGCAGTATTTT. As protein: CSVSGLAGVVDTQYF.

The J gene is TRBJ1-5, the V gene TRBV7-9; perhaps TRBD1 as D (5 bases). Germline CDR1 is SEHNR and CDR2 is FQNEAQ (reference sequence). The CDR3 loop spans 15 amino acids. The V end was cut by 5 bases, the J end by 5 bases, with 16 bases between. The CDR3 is CASSPSGDSDQPQHF. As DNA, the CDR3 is TGTGCCAGCAGCCCGTCGGGGGACTCAGATCAGCCCCAGCATTTT.

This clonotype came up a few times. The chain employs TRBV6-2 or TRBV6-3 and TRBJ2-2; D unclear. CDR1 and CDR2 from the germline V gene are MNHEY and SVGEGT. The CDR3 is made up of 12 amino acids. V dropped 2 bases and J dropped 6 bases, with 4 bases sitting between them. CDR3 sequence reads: CASSYRPGELFF. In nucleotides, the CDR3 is TGTGCCAGCAGTTACAGGCCCGGGGAGCTGTTTTTT.

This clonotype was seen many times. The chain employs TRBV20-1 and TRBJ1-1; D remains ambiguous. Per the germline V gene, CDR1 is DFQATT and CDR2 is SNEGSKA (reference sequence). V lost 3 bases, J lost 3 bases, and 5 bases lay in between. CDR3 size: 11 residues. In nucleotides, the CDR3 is TGCAGTGCTAGGAGGGACACTGAAGCTTTCTTT. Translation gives CSARRDTEAFF.

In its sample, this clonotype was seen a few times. The CDR3 coding sequence is TGTGCCAGCAGAGGACGGACAGGGATCACTGAAGCTTTCTTT. Its translation: CASRGRTGITEAFF. The chain has TRBV6-1 and TRBJ1-1; 8 bases are shared with TRBD1. CDR1 and CDR2 from the germline V gene are MNHNS and SASEGT. V was pared by 6 bases and J by 4 bases, with 7 bases of the junction left unmatched. The length of the CDR3 is 14 residues.

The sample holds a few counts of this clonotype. CDR3 nucleotides: TGTGCCAGCACCCCCACCCAGGGGGCGCGGAGCACTGAAGCTTTCTTT. Translated: CASTPTQGARSTEAFF. This chain connects TRBV28 to TRBJ1-1; TRBD1 matches 8 bases. This CDR3 spans 16 amino acids. Trimming took 7 bases from V and 4 from J; bases not matched to a gene: 14. Germline values: CDR1 MDHEN, CDR2 SYDVKM. The full variable domain, completed using reference TRBV28 and TRBJ1-1, is DVKVTQSSRYLVKRTGEKVFLECVQDMDHENMFWYRQDPGLGLRLIYFSYDVKMKEKGDIPEGYSVSREKKERFSLILESASTNQTSMYLCASTPTQGARSTEAFFGQGTRLTVV.

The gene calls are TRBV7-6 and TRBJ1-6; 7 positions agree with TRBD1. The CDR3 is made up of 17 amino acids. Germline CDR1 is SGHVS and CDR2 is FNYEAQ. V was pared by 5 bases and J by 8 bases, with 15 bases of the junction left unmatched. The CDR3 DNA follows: TGTGCCAGCAGCCCGGCCACGGGACAGACGGTTTATTCACCCCTCCACTTT. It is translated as CASSPATGQTVYSPLHF.